One sample yielded the 28 T cell receptor beta chains listed below, sequenced in a study of blood T cell repertoires in COVID-19. Some clones are missing from TCRdb's copy, which holds only in-frame ones; the method was immunoSEQ multiplex PCR. In the table there are some 130,000 clones, around 88% of which are singletons. Sequencing used peripheral blood. The origin of the receptors is a man in his fifties or sixties with active or convalescent COVID-19.

The V gene is TRBV28, the J gene TRBJ2-3; 10 nucleotides agree with TRBD1. The V and J ends lost 5 bases and 4 bases, in that order; junction bases with no gene match: 9. The CDR3 extends over 16 amino acids. Germline CDR1 is MDHEN and CDR2 is SYDVKM. The CDR3 DNA reads TGTGCCAGCAGTCCCGACAGGGGGCGCGTGGCAGATACGCAGTATTTT. This sequence encodes CASSPDRGRVADTQYF.

The J gene is TRBJ2-6, the V gene TRBV20-1, with TRBD1 identical over 7 bases. The length of the CDR3 is 17 residues. The germline CDR1 and CDR2 sequences are DFQATT and SNEGSKA (reference sequence). J lost 2 bases, V lost 3 bases, and 10 bases had no gene match. The CDR3 loop is CSASAQRGGTGANVLTF. CDR3 sequence (DNA): TGCAGTGCTAGTGCCCAACGAGGGGGCACTGGGGCCAACGTCCTGACTTTC.

This clone was observed a handful of times. The chain links TRBV6-6 to TRBJ1-2, with a tentative D call TRBD1 (5 bases). The CDR3 spans 14 residues. The germline V gene encodes CDR1 MNHNY and CDR2 SVGAGI (reference sequence). V lost 7 bases and J lost 4, with 16 bases in between. CDR3 residues: CASNRLLGGYGYTF. The CDR3 nucleotides read TGTGCCAGCAACAGGTTACTCGGGGGCTATGGCTACACCTTC.

The chain is built from TRBV21-1 and TRBJ2-4; the table's D call TRBD2 went unverified against the DNA. TRBV21-1 is shown as a pseudogene. CDR3 length equals 17 residues. CDR3 region: CASSILRLADNKNIQYF. The CDR3 DNA is TGTGCCAGCAGTATCTTAAGACTAGCGGATAACAAAAACATTCAGTACTTC.

In its sample, this clone was seen a few times. V and J are TRBV7-2 and TRBJ1-5; 8 bases are a match to TRBD1. The V segment lost 5 bases and the J segment 0 bases; nucleotides outside the gene matches: 3. The germline CDR1 and CDR2 sequences are SGHTA and FQGNSA. This CDR3 spans 15 amino acids. Here the CDR3 DNA reads TGTGCCAGCAGCCTAGGGACAGGTAGCAATCAGCCCCAGCATTTT. The encoded protein is CASSLGTGSNQPQHF.

The chain carries TRBV20-1 and TRBJ2-1; 7 nucleotides line up with TRBD2. The CDR3 loop spans 17 amino acids. J gave up 5 bases and V 3 bases, and 16 bases lay outside the gene matches. Per germline, CDR1 DFQATT and CDR2 SNEGSKA (reference sequence). The CDR3 region has the DNA TGCAGTGCTAGTTCCCACCCGACTAGCACTCTAGACAATGAGCAGTTCTTC. As protein: CSASSHPTSTLDNEQFF.

The V gene is TRBV19, the J gene TRBJ1-1; no definite D call. The CDR3 contains 14 residues. CDR1 and CDR2 from the germline V gene are LNHDA and SQIVND (reference sequence). V gave up 3 bases and J gave up 1 base, with 9 bases separating them. The CDR3 reads CASSMSVTNTEAFF. Written as DNA, the CDR3 is TGTGCCAGTAGTATGAGTGTTACGAACACTGAAGCTTTCTTT.

The V call is TRBV7-9, the J call TRBJ2-5; TRBD2 matches 9 bases. J lost 5 bases, V lost 3 bases, and 7 bases had no gene match. The CDR3 loop spans 15 amino acids. Germline assignment: CDR1 SEHNR and CDR2 FQNEAQ (reference sequence). The CDR3 DNA is TGTGCCAGCAGCTTTCGTGCGGGAGGGCCCGAGACCCAGTACTTC. It is translated as CASSFRAGGPETQYF.

This clone came up a few times. The V gene is TRBV29-1, the J gene TRBJ2-2, with 7 bases lining up with TRBD1. The trim removed 7 bases at V and 4 bases at J, leaving 6 bases unmatched. The CDR3 has 13 amino acids. From germline, CDR1 is SQVTM and CDR2 ANQGSEA. The CDR3 coding sequence is TGCAGCGGAAGGACAGGTGGCACCGGGGAGCTGTTTTTT. Protein: CSGRTGGTGELFF.

The chain uses TRBV7-2 and TRBJ2-2, with D maybe TRBD1 (6 bases). V was cut by 5 bases and J by 7 bases, with 20 bases left in between. There are 16 residues in the CDR3. Germline V gene lookup returns CDR1 SGHTA and CDR2 FQGNSA. The CDR3 coding sequence is TGTGCCAGCAGCCTCGAGACAGGCCGAAGGGGCGGGGAGCTGTTTTTT. Translated: CASSLETGRRGGELFF. The full variable domain, with the rest looked up from reference TRBV7-2 and TRBJ2-2, is GAGVSQSPSNKVTEKGKDVELRCDPISGHTALYWYRQSLGQGLEFLIYFQGNSAPDKSGLPSDRFSAERTGGSVSTLTIQRTQQEDSAVYLCASSLETGRRGGELFFGEGSRLTVL.

The chain carries TRBV7-9 and TRBJ1-6, with unresolved D. Germline V lookup: CDR1 SEHNR, CDR2 FQNEAQ (reference sequence). V gave up 6 bases and J gave up 7 bases, with 16 bases separating them. This CDR3 region has 15 residues. The CDR3 sequence: CASSQSPPQNSPLHF. The CDR3 coding sequence is TGTGCCAGCAGTCAATCTCCCCCACAAAATTCACCCCTCCACTTT.

This chain links TRBV4-2 with TRBJ2-7; 7 bases are shared with TRBD2. The CDR3 runs 13 residues. The ends lost 4 bases at V and 2 bases at J; junction bases unmatched: 2. The germline V gene has CDR1 LGHNA and CDR2 YNFKEQ. DNA of the CDR3: TGTGCCAGCAGCCCCCGGGGGGCCTACGAGCAGTACTTC. As protein: CASSPRGAYEQYF.

This clone was counted a few times. This chain joins TRBV10-1 and TRBJ2-2; D is ambiguous. The V end lost 2 bases, the J end lost 6 bases, and 10 bases lay between the germline ends. Germline CDR1 is WNHNN and CDR2 is SYGVQD (reference sequence). CDR3 length equals 14 residues. CDR3 residues: CASSENLLSGELFF. CDR3 DNA sequence: TGCGCCAGCAGTGAGAACTTGTTATCCGGGGAGCTGTTTTTT.

The rearrangement links TRBV6-6 to TRBJ2-5; 10 nucleotides agree with TRBD1. Germline assignment: CDR1 MNHNY and CDR2 SVGAGI (reference sequence). J lost 2 bases, V lost 6 bases, and 6 bases had no gene match. This CDR3 contains 15 residues. The CDR3 coding sequence is TGTGCCAGCAGCAGACCGGGACAGGGGCAAGAGACCCAGTACTTC. This sequence encodes CASSRPGQGQETQYF.

This clone was found once. The CDR3 reads CSASDRAGNTIYF. The CDR3 coding sequence is TGCAGTGCTAGTGACAGGGCTGGAAACACCATATATTTT. The gene calls are TRBV20-1 and TRBJ1-3, with TRBD1 matching over 7 bases. The CDR3 runs to 13 residues. Germline V lookup: CDR1 DFQATT, CDR2 SNEGSKA (reference sequence). J gave up 2 bases and V 3 bases, and 1 base lay outside the gene matches.

This chain links TRBV7-2 with TRBJ1-4; TRBD1 aligns across 7 bases. The length of the CDR3 is 13 residues. Germline loops: CDR1 SGHTA, CDR2 FQGNSA. The ends lost 5 bases at V and 7 bases at J; junction bases unmatched: 4. CDR3 region: CASSPTGAEKLFF. In DNA, the CDR3 is TGTGCCAGCAGCCCTACAGGGGCTGAAAAACTGTTTTTT.

The chain is built from TRBV7-9 and TRBJ2-7, with 15 bases matching TRBD2. Unmatched junction bases numbered 14, after V lost 5 bases and J lost 6 bases. CDR3 length: 18 amino acids. CDR1 and CDR2 (germline): SEHNR, FQNEAQ (reference sequence). The CDR3 region is CASSRRTSGRAPSGEQYF. CDR3 nucleotides: TGTGCCAGCAGCCGTCGGACTAGCGGGAGGGCCCCCAGTGGCGAGCAGTACTTC.

This sequence joins TRBV2 and TRBJ2-5; D is unresolved. Germline V gives CDR1 SNHLY, CDR2 FYNNEI. This CDR3 is 12 amino acids long. The ends were cut back, 7 bases at V and 5 bases at J, with 11 bases in the middle. Here the CDR3 DNA reads TGTGCCAGCATTTACAGTCCGGAGACCCAGTACTTC. Translating it yields CASIYSPETQYF.

A single count supports this clone. The rearrangement uses TRBV6-6 and TRBJ2-3, with 11 nucleotides matching TRBD2. Germline V lookup: CDR1 MNHNY, CDR2 SVGAGI (reference sequence). The CDR3 is made up of 13 amino acids. Trimming removed 6 bases from V and 10 bases from J; junction bases left unmatched: 6. The CDR3: CASSPSTSGAQYF. CDR3 nucleotides: TGTGCCAGCAGCCCCTCGACTAGCGGGGCGCAGTATTTT.

A remark on this clone: The sample carries other DNA sequences with the same CDR3. This chain uses TRBV19 with TRBJ1-1; tentative D call: TRBD1 (5 bases). In germline, CDR1 is LNHDA, CDR2 SQIVND (reference sequence). The CDR3 extends over 13 amino acids. Trimming left V 3 bases short and J 4 bases short, with 9 bases between. CDR3 amino acids: CASSIWGGTEAFF. The DNA for the CDR3 is TGTGCCAGTAGTATTTGGGGGGGCACTGAAGCTTTCTTT.

The V and J genes are TRBV12-5 and TRBJ1-2, with 9 nucleotides matching TRBD1. Germline CDR1 reads LGHNT; CDR2 reads FRNRAP. With 6 bases clipped from V and 6 bases from J, the junction kept 11 bases outside the gene matches. The CDR3 is 15 amino acids. For the CDR3, the DNA is TGTGCTAGTGGACCCCCGGGACAGGGAAACCATGGCTACACCTTC. Encoded protein: CASGPPGQGNHGYTF.

Only a few counts were recorded for this clone. The gene calls are TRBV27 and TRBJ2-1, with 11 bases identical to TRBD2. The V gene's germline CDR1 is MNHEY and CDR2 SMNVEV (reference sequence). V dropped 2 bases and J dropped 7; count of bases not matched to a gene: 7. The CDR3 has 16 amino acids. CDR3 protein: CASSLRASGRWNEQFF. Written as DNA, the CDR3 is TGTGCCAGCAGTTTAAGGGCTAGCGGGAGGTGGAATGAGCAGTTCTTC.

This clone has more than one count but fewer than ten. The CDR3 coding sequence is TGTGCCACCAGGATCCCTACCTACGGGTACGAGCAGTACTTC. This translates into CATRIPTYGYEQYF. The chain links TRBV24-1 to TRBJ2-7; D unresolved. The V end lost 7 bases, the J end lost 4 bases, and 16 bases lay between the germline ends. CDR1 and CDR2 (germline): KGHDR, SFDVKD. The length of the CDR3 is 14 residues.

The rearrangement uses TRBV5-6 and TRBJ2-7; D unresolved. The CDR3 extends over 16 amino acids. V was trimmed by 1 base and J by 2 bases, leaving 16 bases between them. Germline values: CDR1 SGHDT, CDR2 YYEEEE. CDR3: CASSLSQTRTTYEQYF. Here the CDR3 DNA reads TGTGCCAGCAGCTTGTCCCAGACCCGAACTACCTACGAGCAGTACTTC.

This chain connects TRBV7-8 to TRBJ2-7, with D perhaps matching TRBD1 or TRBD2 (5 bases each). There are 17 residues in the CDR3. With 5 bases removed from V and 1 base from J, the gap between germline ends came to 21 bases. Germline V gene sequence: CDR1 SGHVS, CDR2 FQNEAQ. The CDR3 region is CASSRRTGRVGSYEQYF. CDR3 sequence (DNA): TGTGCCAGCAGCCGGAGGACGGGCAGGGTCGGGTCCTACGAGCAGTACTTC.

The chain is built from TRBV29-1 and TRBJ2-6; tentatively, D is TRBD1 (5 bases). V was shortened by 4 bases and J by 3 bases, with 7 bases between the two germline ends. Per germline, CDR1 SQVTM and CDR2 ANQGSEA. This CDR3 has 13 residues. In DNA form, the CDR3 reads TGCAGCGTTGTAGGGGTTGGGGCCAACGTCCTGACTTTC. This encodes CSVVGVGANVLTF.

The rearrangement links TRBV7-2 to TRBJ2-4; D perhaps matches TRBD2 (6 bases). The CDR3 is 15 residues long. V lost 3 bases and J lost 0, with 9 bases in between. Per the germline V gene, CDR1 is SGHTA and CDR2 is FQGNSA. CDR3 region: CASSFGGVAKNIQYF. CDR3 DNA sequence: TGTGCCAGCAGCTTCGGCGGGGTAGCCAAAAACATTCAGTACTTC.

The chain couples TRBV5-1 to TRBJ2-2; D is perhaps TRBD1 (6 bases). The CDR3 is 14 residues long. Germline V gives CDR1 SGHRS, CDR2 YFSETQ. V dropped 3 bases and J dropped 1 base, with 7 bases sitting between them. Here the CDR3 reads CASSSTGNTGELFF. In DNA form, the CDR3 reads TGCGCCAGCAGCTCGACAGGGAACACCGGGGAGCTGTTTTTT. The entire variable domain, with the rest obtained from reference TRBV5-1 and TRBJ2-2, is as follows: KAGVTQTPRYLIKTRGQQVTLSCSPISGHRSVSWYQQTPGQGLQFLFEYFSETQRNKGNFPGRFSGRQFSNSRSEMNVSTLELGDSALYLCASSSTGNTGELFFGEGSRLTVL.